Below are 18 T cell receptor beta chains sequenced from a single sample in a study of technical replicates of blood from a handful of donors (TCRdb year 2017). Libraries were made using the immunoSEQ multiplex PCR assay. TCRdb stores this immuneACCESS table with in-frame sequences only. Part of the clones is absent; in the studies checked, under half of the shortfall reflects unresolved V genes, and no reason is known for the rest. The sample records roughly 57,000 clones, nearly 95% of which are singletons. In total, the top ten clones hold approximately 3.4% of the sample. The specimen was PBMCs. Receptors originate from a human donor in good health. Some clones in this sample may be carry-over from other donors' samples.

The chain links TRBV5-6 to TRBJ2-3; D gene uncertain. V lost 0 bases and J lost 3, with 8 bases in between. Germline V gene sequence: CDR1 SGHDT, CDR2 YYEEEE. This CDR3 region has 14 residues. The CDR3: CASSLVRITDTQYF. The CDR3 nucleotides read TGTGCCAGCAGCTTGGTCAGGATAACAGATACGCAGTATTTT.

The CDR3 sequence is CASSPRQGPNTDTQYF. The CDR3 coding sequence is TGTGCCAGCTCACCCAGACAGGGCCCGAACACAGATACGCAGTATTTT. The chain carries TRBV18 and TRBJ2-3; the match to TRBD1 covers 7 bases. This CDR3 contains 16 residues. Trimming cost V 3 bases and J 2 bases; bases outside gene matches: 8. Germline V gene sequence: CDR1 KGHSH, CDR2 LQKENI.

The chain carries TRBV7-9 and TRBJ2-2; a possible D gene is TRBD1 (6 bases). Germline V gene data show CDR1 as SEHNR and CDR2 as FQNEAQ (reference sequence). The ends were cut back, 5 bases at V and 1 base at J, with 14 bases in the middle. The CDR3 has 16 amino acids. The CDR3 spells CASSPRGRENTGELFF. The CDR3 DNA sequence: TGTGCCAGCAGCCCCAGGGGTCGGGAGAACACCGGGGAGCTGTTTTTT. The variable domain in full, completed from reference TRBV7-9 and TRBJ2-2, reads DTGVSQNPRHKITKRGQNVTFRCDPISEHNRLYWYRQTLGQGPEFLTYFQNEAQLEKSRLLSDRFSAERPKGSFSTLEIQRTEQGDSAMYLCASSPRGRENTGELFFGEGSRLTVL.

The rearrangement uses TRBV5-4 and TRBJ2-3; 7 nucleotides agree with TRBD2. Germline assignment: CDR1 SGHNT and CDR2 YYREEE (reference sequence). J was trimmed by 0 bases and V by 4 bases; bases with no gene match: 5. The CDR3 consists of 15 residues. CDR3 residues: CASSQGLGSTDTQYF. The CDR3 DNA is TGTGCCAGCAGCCAAGGACTAGGAAGCACAGATACGCAGTATTTT.

This clone was observed a handful of times. The rearrangement joins TRBV30 to TRBJ2-1; 8 bases map to TRBD2. CDR3 length equals 14 residues. Germline CDR1 GTSNPN, CDR2 SVGIG (reference sequence). J gave up 2 bases and V 3 bases, and 3 bases lay outside the gene matches. The chain's CDR3 is CAWRSGGAYNEQFF. The CDR3 DNA sequence: TGTGCCTGGAGATCCGGGGGGGCCTACAATGAGCAGTTCTTC. The variable domain in full, with the rest retrieved from reference TRBV30 and TRBJ2-1, is SQTIHQWPATLVQPVGSPLSLECTVEGTSNPNLYWYRQAAGRGLQLLFYSVGIGQISSEVPQNLSASRPQDRQFILSSKKLLLSDSGFYLCAWRSGGAYNEQFFGPGTRLTVL.

The V call is TRBV21-1, the J call TRBJ1-2. TRBV21-1 is labeled a pseudogene. The CDR3 is made up of 14 amino acids. This CDR3 is CASSKERINYGYTF. For the CDR3, the DNA is TGTGCCAGCAGCAAAGAGCGGATTAACTATGGCTACACCTTC.

This chain connects TRBV6-4 to TRBJ1-2; a weak D match, TRBD1 (5 bases). V gave up 2 bases and J gave up 4 bases, with 26 bases separating them. The V gene's germline CDR1 is MRHNA and CDR2 SNTAGT. This CDR3 region has 19 residues. The CDR3 protein is CASSDPPLRGELDGYGYTF. The CDR3 DNA reads TGTGCCAGCAGTGACCCTCCCTTACGGGGGGAGCTGGATGGCTATGGCTACACCTTC.

The chain recombines TRBV4-2 with TRBJ1-3, with a possible D match to TRBD1 (5 bases). V lost 0 bases, J lost 2 bases, and 17 bases lay in between. The CDR3 loop spans 18 amino acids. Germline lookup yields CDR1 LGHNA and CDR2 YNFKEQ. CDR3 DNA: TGTGCCAGCAGCCAAGACCCCTGGGGGGATCAGACTGGAAACACCATATATTTT. It is translated as CASSQDPWGDQTGNTIYF.

The V call is TRBV6-5, the J call TRBJ1-2, with a possible D match to TRBD1 (5 bases). V was cut by 7 bases and J by 8 bases, with 17 bases left in between. Germline V CDR1 and CDR2: MNHEY, SVGAGI. The CDR3 length is 13 residues. The CDR3 DNA is TGTGCCAGCACCGATTCAGGGTCCCGGGGCTACACCTTC. Its protein product is CASTDSGSRGYTF.

This chain links TRBV7-8 with TRBJ1-5; 9 positions match TRBD1. CDR1 and CDR2 (germline): SGHVS, FQNEAQ. The V gene end was trimmed by 5 bases and the J gene end by 10 bases; junction bases not matched to a gene: 18. This CDR3 is 17 amino acids long. This CDR3 is CASSLKGGTGPPSPQHF. CDR3 bases: TGTGCCAGCAGCCTCAAGGGGGGGACAGGGCCTCCCTCACCCCAGCATTTT.

The chain combines TRBV11-2 with TRBJ1-6; 7 nucleotides match TRBD1. V was clipped by 3 bases and J by 6 bases; unmatched bases: 2. There are 14 residues in the CDR3. Germline-derived CDR1 and CDR2 are SGHAT and FQNNGV. CDR3 in DNA: TGTGCCAGCAGCTTTTCAGGGGGTAATTCACCCCTCCACTTT. It translates to CASSFSGGNSPLHF.

The J gene is TRBJ1-5, the V gene TRBV7-9, with TRBD1 matching 8 bases. The CDR3 is 15 amino acids. Germline V gene data show CDR1 as SEHNR and CDR2 as FQNEAQ (reference sequence). Trimming cost V 4 bases and J 2 bases; bases outside gene matches: 4. The chain's CDR3 is CASSSQGAGNQPQHF. The CDR3 bases are TGTGCCAGCAGCTCCCAGGGGGCTGGCAATCAGCCCCAGCATTTT.

The chain couples TRBV5-1 to TRBJ2-3, with TRBD2 matching 10 bases. This CDR3 is 17 amino acids long. V lost 4 bases, J lost 0 bases, and 8 bases stayed unmatched. Germline lookup yields CDR1 SGHRS and CDR2 YFSETQ. CDR3 protein: CASSPRPSGSSTDTQYF. DNA of the CDR3: TGCGCCAGCAGCCCGCGCCCTAGCGGGAGCAGCACAGATACGCAGTATTTT.

The chain joins TRBV19 to TRBJ2-3; possibly TRBD1 for D (6 bases). Trimming stripped 6 bases from V and 5 bases from J, with 9 bases between. In germline, CDR1 is LNHDA, CDR2 SQIVND (reference sequence). This CDR3 has 12 amino acids. The CDR3 nucleotides read TGTGCCAGTAGCCAGGGGCGAGATACGCAGTATTTT. This sequence encodes CASSQGRDTQYF. Combining the CDR3 with reference TRBV19 and TRBJ2-3 gives the whole variable domain DGGITQSPKYLFRKEGQNVTLSCEQNLNHDAMYWYRQDPGQGLRLIYYSQIVNDFQKGDIAEGYSVSREKKESFPLTVTSAQKNPTAFYLCASSQGRDTQYFGPGTRLTVL.

The genes are TRBV7-6 and TRBJ2-2, with unresolved D. Trimming left V 0 bases short and J 8 bases short, with 4 bases between. CDR1 and CDR2 (germline): SGHVS, FNYEAQ. This CDR3 is built from 12 residues. The CDR3 protein is CASSLASGELFF. Here the CDR3 DNA reads TGTGCCAGCAGCTTAGCGTCTGGGGAGCTGTTTTTT.

The chain employs TRBV2 and TRBJ2-1, with TRBD1 matching over 11 bases. Germline values: CDR1 SNHLY, CDR2 FYNNEI. The CDR3 contains 15 residues. V gave up 5 bases and J gave up 4 bases; unmatched junction bases: 4. The CDR3 coding sequence is TGTGCCAGCAGTTCCGGGACAGGGGGTTACAATGAGCAGTTCTTC. Translating it yields CASSSGTGGYNEQFF.

The chain recombines TRBV5-1 with TRBJ2-3; possible D gene TRBD1, 6 bases. The CDR3 covers 13 residues. The V end lost 4 bases, the J end lost 3 bases, and 9 bases lay between the germline ends. The germline CDR1 and CDR2 sequences are SGHRS and YFSETQ. This CDR3 reads CASSIDRTDTQYF. DNA of the CDR3: TGCGCCAGCAGCATCGACAGGACAGATACGCAGTATTTT.

This chain uses TRBV7-9 with TRBJ2-7, with 7 nucleotides matching TRBD1. Per the germline V gene, CDR1 is SEHNR and CDR2 is FQNEAQ (reference sequence). The CDR3 sequence is 14 residues long. The V segment lost 3 bases and the J segment 0 bases; nucleotides outside the gene matches: 2. The CDR3 here is CASSLGQSSYEQYF. The CDR3 DNA is TGTGCCAGCAGCTTGGGACAGAGCTCCTACGAGCAGTACTTC. Based on the CDR3 plus reference TRBV7-9 and TRBJ2-7, the full variable domain is DTGVSQNPRHKITKRGQNVTFRCDPISEHNRLYWYRQTLGQGPEFLTYFQNEAQLEKSRLLSDRFSAERPKGSFSTLEIQRTEQGDSAMYLCASSLGQSSYEQYFGPGTRLTVT.